This T cell receptor (beta chain) was identified during a study of Graves' ophthalmopathy and Graves' hyperthyroidism. Study-level results: Forecasting of ophthalmopathy progression by the model achieved around 68% sensitivity and more than 72% specificity. A model of 13 signatures distinguished ophthalmopathy from stable hyperthyroidism at approximately 90% sensitivity and about 80% specificity. Detection in blood was also observed for most expanded thyroid clonotypes above 0.001 frequency.

This clonotype occurred many times. Its target is not known. Researchers turned away patients with other autoimmune diseases, uncontrolled infections, pregnancy or lactation. For repertoire sequencing, the TCR beta CDR3 regions were amplified from RNA transcripts. The workflow started with a first-round RT-PCR run with HTBI primers and then moved on to a second-round multiplex PCR. MiXCR was run by TCRdb on the multiplex PCR reads, yielding one entry per CDR3 protein. Counted here are 500,000 to 700,000 distinct CDR3 sequences, 20% to 25% occurring once; the ten biggest clones make up around 6.5%. The source of this sequence is a woman under 30 with stable Graves' hyperthyroidism. Some clones in this sample may be carry-over from other donors' samples. Sequencing was carried out using peripheral blood.

The chain's CDR3 is CAWRPSKAGAYEQYF. The CDR3 region has the DNA TGTGCCTGGAGGCCCTCCAAAGCGGGGGCCTACGAGCAGTACTTC. The chain links TRBV30 to TRBJ2-7; TRBD2 aligns across 8 bases. Germline V CDR1 and CDR2: GTSNPN, SVGIG (reference sequence). This CDR3 region has 15 residues. Trimming removed 3 bases from V and 2 bases from J; junction bases left unmatched: 9.